This TCR beta chain was documented in a study of identical twins. In regard to this clonotype: Antigen: not known.

This CDR3 has 15 amino acids. The germline V gene has CDR1 LGHDT and CDR2 YNNKEL (reference sequence). V gave up 4 bases and J gave up 5 bases, with 17 bases separating them. Unique molecular identifiers were present on the cDNA, and a universal primer site came from template switching. TCRdb re-called the 5' RACE reads with MiXCR, one entry per CDR3 protein. This sample has about 250,000 distinct CDR3 sequences, with over 12% found just once. Overall study findings and caveats: The models systematically underestimated how much out-of-frame TCR alpha was shared in monozygotic twins. Insertions were reduced in abundant cord blood beta clonotypes but not in memory repertoires.

The V and J genes are TRBV3-1 and TRBJ1-1, with D unclear. This clonotype originated in a woman between 18 and 30 years old in good health. Sequencing used memory (CD45RO+) T cells sorted from blood. The CDR3 DNA sequence: TGTGCCAGCAGCCTCCTGGGTGTTCCTTGGACTGAAGCTTTCTTT. Translating gives CASSLLGVPWTEAFF.